This TCR beta chain was sequenced in a study of cytomegalovirus exposure and HLA in healthy donors. Trimming took 0 bases from V and 1 from J, leaving 10 bases between them. The germline CDR1 and CDR2 sequences are SGDLS and YYNGEE. The CDR3 runs 16 residues. This PCR relied on a set of 60 Vbeta primers and 13 Jbeta primers. Using immunoSEQ multiplex PCR, the repertoire was profiled, and TCRdb retains in-frame clones only, with some absent. The table lists approximately 180,000 clones, approximately 80% of them singletons. The rearrangement links TRBV9 to TRBJ2-2; D is undetermined. This receptor was taken from a woman younger than 30 in good health and CMV-seropositive. The sample comprised PBMCs. The CDR3 sequence is CASSVVSVMNTGELFF. The CDR3 DNA reads as TGTGCCAGCAGCGTAGTGTCTGTTATGAACACCGGGGAGCTGTTTTTT.